These T cell receptor beta chains were read from a single sample in a study of siplizumab effects on memory and regulatory T cells. Sequencing was performed with immunoSEQ multiplex PCR; in TCRdb, only in-frame clones are kept and a portion is missing. The repertoire holds more than 95,000 clones, with roughly 92% as singletons. Sequenced: Tregs sorted from blood. Receptors originate from a human donor in good health. CDR3s include the opening cysteine and the closing phenylalanine or tryptophan. The D gene is left open where the match is weak. Only some rows state a clone size, as once, few, many or a class for expanded clones.

TRBJ2-7 once TRBV11-1 . CASSSRDRGDYEQYF TGTGCCAGCAGCTCCCGGGACCGGGGAGATTACGAGCAGTACTTC
TRBJ1-3 . TRBV30 . CAWSPHGRPRQSERNTIYF TGCGCCTGGAGTCCACATGGGCGCCCGCGGCAGAGTGAGAGAAACACCATATATTTT
TRBJ2-5 . TRBV5-6 . CASSLNWETQYF TGTGCCAGCAGCTTGAACTGGGAGACCCAGTACTTC
TRBJ2-3 . TRBV10-1 . CASSSSSTDTQYF TGCGCCAGCAGTTCCAGCTCCACAGATACGCAGTATTTT
TRBJ2-2 . TRBV30 . CAWRKLRTGITGELFF TGTGCCTGGAGAAAACTCAGGACCGGCATTACCGGGGAGCTGTTTTTT
TRBJ1-1 . TRBV15 . CATSPRRGVEAFF TGTGCCACCAGCCCTCGGAGGGGGGTAGAAGCTTTCTTT
TRBJ1-3 once TRBV7-2 TRBD1 CASSNQGAGGNTIYF TGTGCCAGCAGCAATCAGGGGGCAGGAGGAAACACCATATATTTT
TRBJ2-6 . TRBV27 . CASSLMKGFGANVLTF TGTGCCAGCAGTTTAATGAAGGGCTTTGGGGCCAACGTCCTGACTTTC
TRBJ2-2 . TRBV6-6 . CASTGQLNTGELFF TGTGCCAGCACCGGACAATTGAACACCGGGGAGCTGTTTTTT
TRBJ2-1 once TRBV5-1 TRBD2 CASSLLSGAAYNEQFF TGCGCCAGCAGCTTGCTTAGCGGGGCCGCCTACAATGAGCAGTTCTTC
TRBJ2-5 . TRBV7-7 TRBD2 CASSLVDGRDQETQYF TGTGCTAGCAGCTTAGTTGACGGGAGGGACCAAGAGACCCAGTACTTC
TRBJ1-1 . TRBV7-5 . CARSSNTEAFF TGTGCCAGAAGCTCAAACACTGAAGCTTTCTTT
TRBJ1-1 . TRBV11-3 . CASSPFGAGAFF TGTGCCAGCAGCCCCTTTGGGGCGGGAGCTTTCTTT
TRBJ2-7 . TRBV2 . CASSGFNEQYF TGTGCCAGCAGTGGCTTTAACGAGCAGTACTTC
TRBJ2-7 . TRBV10-3 TRBD1 CAISPGQGIYEQYF TGTGCCATCAGCCCGGGACAGGGAATCTACGAGCAGTACTTC
TRBJ2-3 . TRBV11-3 . CASSRHRTDTQYF TGTGCCAGCAGCAGACACCGCACAGATACGCAGTATTTT
TRBJ2-1 . TRBV10-3 TRBD2 CAISAGLAGGGEQFF TGTGCCATCAGTGCGGGCCTAGCGGGAGGCGGTGAGCAGTTCTTC
TRBJ1-1 . TRBV28 . CASSLRGIGDEAFF TGTGCCAGCAGTTTAAGGGGGATAGGGGATGAAGCTTTCTTT
TRBJ1-2 . TRBV7-6 . CASSLVGGYGYTF TGTGCCAGCAGCTTAGTGGGAGGCTATGGCTACACCTTC
TRBJ1-1 . TRBV30 TRBD1 CAWSPRGPGAEAFF TGTGCCTGGAGTCCAAGGGGGCCCGGAGCTGAAGCTTTCTTT
TRBJ2-7 . TRBV29-1 . CSVSRGFLASYEQYF TGCAGCGTTTCTCGAGGCTTTTTGGCCTCCTACGAGCAGTACTTC
TRBJ1-4 once TRBV5-1 . CASSTATNEKLFF TGCGCCAGCAGCACTGCAACTAATGAAAAACTGTTTTTT
TRBJ2-2 . TRBV9 . CASSWDATNTGELFF TGTGCCAGCAGTTGGGACGCGACGAACACCGGGGAGCTGTTTTTT